The 3 T cell receptor beta chains given below trace back to one sample, sequenced in a study of blood T cell repertoires in COVID-19. Data came from immunoSEQ multiplex PCR; TCRdb stores just in-frame clones and leaves some out. The sample holds about 130,000 clones, about nine tenths seen once. What was sequenced was peripheral blood. The receptors were sampled from a man aged 60 to 69 with COVID-19, enrolled during active disease.

The rearrangement joins TRBV15 to TRBJ1-1, with D unresolved. The CDR3 is made up of 15 amino acids. The germline V gene has CDR1 LNHNV and CDR2 YYDKDF (reference sequence). V dropped 0 bases and J dropped 1 base, with 9 bases sitting between them. In DNA form, the CDR3 reads TGTGCCACCAGCAGAGAATACATTGGGAACACTGAAGCTTTCTTT. Amino acid sequence: CATSREYIGNTEAFF.

The CDR3 here is CSVEDLKGGGEKLFF. In nucleotides, the CDR3 is TGCAGCGTTGAAGATCTTAAAGGGGGGGGAGAAAAACTGTTTTTT. The chain recombines TRBV29-1 with TRBJ1-4, with D maybe TRBD1 (6 bases). The germline gives CDR1 SQVTM, CDR2 ANQGSEA. CDR3 length: 15 amino acids. V gave up 0 bases and J gave up 8 bases, with 16 bases separating them.

The chain uses TRBV4-3 and TRBJ2-1; 9 positions match TRBD1. The CDR3 length is 14 residues. CDR1 LGHNA and CDR2 YSLEER come from the germline V gene. With 0 bases clipped from V and 8 bases from J, the junction kept 2 bases outside the gene matches. This chain's CDR3 is CASSQETGGHEQFF. CDR3 nucleotides: TGCGCCAGCAGCCAAGAGACAGGGGGGCATGAGCAGTTCTTC.